The following is a TCR beta chain sequence with its context. No cognate antigen has been identified for it. A junction end diverges from the germline sequence, so it may reflect a read error. The sample comes from a study of blood T cell repertoires in COVID-19 (dated by TCRdb to 2020 to 2021). In terms of the full investigation: The collaborator samples originated in the United States, Italy and Spain and spanned the acute and convalescent phases of COVID-19. Nearly every sample came with metadata listing a de-identified subject ID, COVID-19 status, age in years and sex. Where available, HLA class I and class II types were taken from metadata supplied by the sample provider and were not determined by assay-based typing. The material from the prospective study consisted of cDNA or gDNA derived from T cells, B-cell-depleted T cells, or PBMCs. The dataset comprised deeply sampled blood TCRbeta repertoires from subjects exposed to, actively infected with, or recovered from COVID-19. Samples came from the ongoing ImmuneRACE study (first 160 participants) plus 1,254 subjects from 6 global collaborators. The repertoires were released in a freely available public database intended as a resource for research on the immune response to SARS-CoV-2.

General findings and caveats noted by the study authors: How much clinical and demographic metadata was included differed by source and by participant, and the metadata was provided uncurated.

Whole blood was collected in K2EDTA tubes by collaborating institutions according to the institutions' own protocols. Collaborator samples were shipped for TCRbeta analysis as frozen whole blood, isolated PBMCs, or DNA extracted from either sample type. TCRbeta CDR3 regions were amplified from genomic DNA by means of the immunoSEQ Assay, a bias-controlled multiplex PCR. As for the original processing: Nucleated cell counts per sample were estimated from amplification of reference gene primers within the assay. To quantify the absolute abundance of each unique TCRbeta CDR3 rearrangement, sequence reads were collapsed and filtered. For each sample, productive Simpson clonality was calculated as the square root of Simpson's diversity index across productive rearrangements. TCRdb carries this immuneACCESS record with in-frame sequences only. Its versions omit some clonotypes, under half of them owing to an unresolved V gene in the studies checked, with the rest unexplained. V and J calls and clone size follow that table, whereas D and trimming were derived from the DNA. This sample is represented by roughly 84,000 clones; over 70% of them were singletons. The top ten constitute about 12% of the sample.

The CDR3 contains 15 residues, cysteine and phenylalanine counted. Just CDR3 DNA is preserved here, 45 bases in frame from base 1. Sequences SGHVS (CDR1) and FQNEAQ (CDR2) are obtained from the germline V gene. The rearrangement combines TRBV7-8 with TRBJ1-6; 6 matching bases give a weak D call of TRBD1. The TCR originated in a woman aged 40-49 years with active or convalescent COVID-19. Source material: peripheral blood. The nucleotide sequence is given as TGTGCCAGCAGCTTACGAAAACAGGGAAATTCACCCTTCCACTTT. This translates into CASSLRKQGNSPFHF.